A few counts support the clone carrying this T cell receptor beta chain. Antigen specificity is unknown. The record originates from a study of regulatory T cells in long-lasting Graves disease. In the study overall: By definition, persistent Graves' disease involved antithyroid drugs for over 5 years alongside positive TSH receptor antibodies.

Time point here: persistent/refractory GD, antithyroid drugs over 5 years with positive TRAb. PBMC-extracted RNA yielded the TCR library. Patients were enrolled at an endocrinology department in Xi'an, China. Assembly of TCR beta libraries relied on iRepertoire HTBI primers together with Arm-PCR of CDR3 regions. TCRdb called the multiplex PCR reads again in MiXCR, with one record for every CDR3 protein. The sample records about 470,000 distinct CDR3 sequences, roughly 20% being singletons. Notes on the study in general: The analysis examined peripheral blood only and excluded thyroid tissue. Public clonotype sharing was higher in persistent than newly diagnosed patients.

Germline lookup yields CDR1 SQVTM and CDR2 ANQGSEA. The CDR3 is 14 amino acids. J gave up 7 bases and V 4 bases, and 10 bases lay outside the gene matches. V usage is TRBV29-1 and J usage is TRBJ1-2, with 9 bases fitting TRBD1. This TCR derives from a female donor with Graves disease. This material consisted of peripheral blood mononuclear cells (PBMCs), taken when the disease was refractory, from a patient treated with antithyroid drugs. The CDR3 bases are TGCAGCGTTGTGGGACAGGGAAACCGCGGTGGCTACACCTTC. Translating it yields CSVVGQGNRGGYTF.